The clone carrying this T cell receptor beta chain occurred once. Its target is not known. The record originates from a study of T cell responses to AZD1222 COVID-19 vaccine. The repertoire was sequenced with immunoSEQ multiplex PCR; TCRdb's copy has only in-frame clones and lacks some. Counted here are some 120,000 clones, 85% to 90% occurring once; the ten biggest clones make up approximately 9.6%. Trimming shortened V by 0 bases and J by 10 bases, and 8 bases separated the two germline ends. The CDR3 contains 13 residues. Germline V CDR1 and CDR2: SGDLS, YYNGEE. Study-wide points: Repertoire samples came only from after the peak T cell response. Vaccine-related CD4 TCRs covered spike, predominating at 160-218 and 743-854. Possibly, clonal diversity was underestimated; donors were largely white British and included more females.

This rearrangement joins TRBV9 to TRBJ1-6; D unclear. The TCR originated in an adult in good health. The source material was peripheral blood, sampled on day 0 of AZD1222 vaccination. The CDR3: CASSVDGKSPLHF. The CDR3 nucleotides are TGTGCCAGCAGCGTAGACGGGAAATCACCCCTCCACTTT.